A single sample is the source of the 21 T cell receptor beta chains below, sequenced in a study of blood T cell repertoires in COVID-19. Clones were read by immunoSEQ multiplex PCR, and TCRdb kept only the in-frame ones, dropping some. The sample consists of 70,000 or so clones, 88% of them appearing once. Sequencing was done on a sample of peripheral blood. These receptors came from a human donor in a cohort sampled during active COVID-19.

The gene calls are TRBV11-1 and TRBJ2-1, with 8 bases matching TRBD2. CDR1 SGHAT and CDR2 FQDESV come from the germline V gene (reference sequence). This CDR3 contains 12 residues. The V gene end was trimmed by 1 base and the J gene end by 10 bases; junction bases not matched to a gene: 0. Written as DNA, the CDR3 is TGTGCCAGCAGCTTAGGACTAGCGGAGCAGTTCTTC. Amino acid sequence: CASSLGLAEQFF.

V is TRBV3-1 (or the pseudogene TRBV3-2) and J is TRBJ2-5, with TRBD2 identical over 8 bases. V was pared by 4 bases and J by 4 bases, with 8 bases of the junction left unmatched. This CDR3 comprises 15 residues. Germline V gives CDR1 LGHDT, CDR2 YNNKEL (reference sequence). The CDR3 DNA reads TGTGCCAGCAGCCCCATAACGGGAGGGGGAGAGACCCAGTACTTC. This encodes CASSPITGGGETQYF.

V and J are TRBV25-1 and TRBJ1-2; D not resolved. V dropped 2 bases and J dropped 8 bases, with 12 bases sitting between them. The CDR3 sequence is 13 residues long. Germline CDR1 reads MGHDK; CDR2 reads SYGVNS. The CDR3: CASSETGVVGYTF. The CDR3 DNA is TGTGCCAGCAGTGAAACCGGGGTGGTGGGCTACACCTTC.

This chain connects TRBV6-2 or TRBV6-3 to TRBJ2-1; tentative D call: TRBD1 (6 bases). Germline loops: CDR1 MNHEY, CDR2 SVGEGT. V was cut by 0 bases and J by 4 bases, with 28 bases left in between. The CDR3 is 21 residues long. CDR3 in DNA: TGTGCCAGCAGTTACTCTTTTCGGACAGACAGCAACCAAGGCCTTTACAATGAGCAGTTCTTC. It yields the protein CASSYSFRTDSNQGLYNEQFF.

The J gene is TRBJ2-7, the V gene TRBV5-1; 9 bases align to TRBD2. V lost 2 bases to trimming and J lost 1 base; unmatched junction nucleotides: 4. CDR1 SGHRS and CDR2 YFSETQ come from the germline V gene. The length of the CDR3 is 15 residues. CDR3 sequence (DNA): TGCGCCAGCAGCTTAGGACTAGCGCCTTCCTACGAGCAGTACTTC. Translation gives CASSLGLAPSYEQYF.

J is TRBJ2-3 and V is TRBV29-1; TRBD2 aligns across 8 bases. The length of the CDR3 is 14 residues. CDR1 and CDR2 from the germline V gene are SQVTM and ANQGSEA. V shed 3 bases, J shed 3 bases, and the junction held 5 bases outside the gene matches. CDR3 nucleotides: TGCAGCGTTGAGAGCGGGAGCGGGACAGATACGCAGTATTTT. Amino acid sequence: CSVESGSGTDTQYF.

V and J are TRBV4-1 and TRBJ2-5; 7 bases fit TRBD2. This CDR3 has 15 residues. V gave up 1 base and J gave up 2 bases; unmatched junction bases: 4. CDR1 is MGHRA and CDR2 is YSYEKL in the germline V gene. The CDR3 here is CASSQGWGGQETQYF. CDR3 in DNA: TGCGCCAGCAGCCAAGGATGGGGGGGGCAAGAGACCCAGTACTTC.

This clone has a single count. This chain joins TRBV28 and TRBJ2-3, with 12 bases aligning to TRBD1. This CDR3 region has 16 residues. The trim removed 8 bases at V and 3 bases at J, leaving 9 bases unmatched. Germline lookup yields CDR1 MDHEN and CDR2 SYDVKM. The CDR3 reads CASGTGGSGGTDTQYF. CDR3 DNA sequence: TGTGCCAGCGGGACAGGGGGCTCGGGGGGTACAGATACGCAGTATTTT.

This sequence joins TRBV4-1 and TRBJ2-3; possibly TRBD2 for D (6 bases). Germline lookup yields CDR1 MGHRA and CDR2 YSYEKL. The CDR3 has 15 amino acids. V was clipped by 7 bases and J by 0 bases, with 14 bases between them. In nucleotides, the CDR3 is TGCGCCAGCACCCACCTGGGGGGAAGCACAGATACGCAGTATTTT. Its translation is CASTHLGGSTDTQYF.

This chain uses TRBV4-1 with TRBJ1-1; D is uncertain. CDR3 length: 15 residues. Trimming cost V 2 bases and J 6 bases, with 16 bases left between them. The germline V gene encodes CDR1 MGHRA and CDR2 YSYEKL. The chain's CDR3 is CASSQRWARASEAFF. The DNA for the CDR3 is TGCGCCAGCAGCCAACGCTGGGCCAGAGCTTCTGAAGCTTTCTTT.

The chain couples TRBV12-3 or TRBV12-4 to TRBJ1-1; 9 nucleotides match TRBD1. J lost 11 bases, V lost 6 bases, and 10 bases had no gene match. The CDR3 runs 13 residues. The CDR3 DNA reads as TGTGCCAGCAGCCACTCCGGGACAGGGATGGCTTTCTTT. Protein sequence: CASSHSGTGMAFF.

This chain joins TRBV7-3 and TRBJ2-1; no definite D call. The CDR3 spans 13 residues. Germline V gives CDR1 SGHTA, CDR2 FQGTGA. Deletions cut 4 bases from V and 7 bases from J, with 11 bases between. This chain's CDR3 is CASSSQPENEQFF. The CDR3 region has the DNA TGTGCCAGCAGCTCCCAACCCGAGAATGAGCAGTTCTTC.

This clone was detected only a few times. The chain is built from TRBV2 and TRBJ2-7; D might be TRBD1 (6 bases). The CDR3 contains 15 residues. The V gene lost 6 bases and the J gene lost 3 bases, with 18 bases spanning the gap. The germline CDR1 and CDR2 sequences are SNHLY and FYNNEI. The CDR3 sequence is CASRATGMIFYEQYF. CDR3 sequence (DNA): TGTGCCAGCAGGGCTACAGGGATGATATTCTACGAGCAGTACTTC.

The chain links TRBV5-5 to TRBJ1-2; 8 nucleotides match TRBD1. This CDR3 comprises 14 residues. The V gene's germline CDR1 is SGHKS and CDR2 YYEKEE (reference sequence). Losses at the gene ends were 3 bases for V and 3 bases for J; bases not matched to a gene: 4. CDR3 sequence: CASSSLQGDYGYTF. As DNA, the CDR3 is TGTGCCAGCAGCTCCTTACAGGGGGACTATGGCTACACCTTC. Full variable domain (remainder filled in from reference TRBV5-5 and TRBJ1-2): DAGVTQSPTHLIKTRGQQVTLRCSPISGHKSVSWYQQVLGQGPQFIFQYYEKEERGRGNFPDRFSARQFPNYSSELNVNALLLGDSALYLCASSSLQGDYGYTFGSGTRLTVV.

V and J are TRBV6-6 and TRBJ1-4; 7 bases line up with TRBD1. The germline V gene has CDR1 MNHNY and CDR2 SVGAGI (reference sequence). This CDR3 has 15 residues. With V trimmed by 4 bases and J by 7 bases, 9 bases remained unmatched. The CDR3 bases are TGTGCCAGCAGTTGGGGCGCAGGGGGAAGTGAAAAACTGTTTTTT. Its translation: CASSWGAGGSEKLFF.

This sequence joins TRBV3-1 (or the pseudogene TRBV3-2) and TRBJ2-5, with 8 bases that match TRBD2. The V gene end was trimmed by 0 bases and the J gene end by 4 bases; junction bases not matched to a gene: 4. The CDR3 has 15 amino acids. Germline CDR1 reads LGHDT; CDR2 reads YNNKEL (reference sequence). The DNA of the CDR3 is TGTGCCAGCAGCCAAGATTTCGGGGGGGCAGAGACCCAGTACTTC. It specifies CASSQDFGGAETQYF.

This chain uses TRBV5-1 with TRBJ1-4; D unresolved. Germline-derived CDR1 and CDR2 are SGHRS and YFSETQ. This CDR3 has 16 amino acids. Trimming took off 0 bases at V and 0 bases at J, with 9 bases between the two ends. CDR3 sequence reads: CASSLDGSTTNEKLFF. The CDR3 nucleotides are TGCGCCAGCAGCTTGGATGGGAGTACAACTAATGAAAAACTGTTTTTT.

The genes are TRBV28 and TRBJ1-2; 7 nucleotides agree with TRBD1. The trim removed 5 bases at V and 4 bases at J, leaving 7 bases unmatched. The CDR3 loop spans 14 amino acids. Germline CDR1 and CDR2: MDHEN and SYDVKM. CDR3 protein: CASSAYRGSYGYTF. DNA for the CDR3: TGTGCCAGCAGTGCCTACAGGGGTAGCTATGGCTACACCTTC.

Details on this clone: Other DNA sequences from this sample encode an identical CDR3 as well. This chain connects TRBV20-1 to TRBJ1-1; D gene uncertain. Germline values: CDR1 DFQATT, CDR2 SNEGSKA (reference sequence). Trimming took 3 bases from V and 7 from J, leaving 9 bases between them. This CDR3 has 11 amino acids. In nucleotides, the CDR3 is TGCAGTGCTAGGAGGCAGATTGAAGCTTTCTTT. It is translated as CSARRQIEAFF.

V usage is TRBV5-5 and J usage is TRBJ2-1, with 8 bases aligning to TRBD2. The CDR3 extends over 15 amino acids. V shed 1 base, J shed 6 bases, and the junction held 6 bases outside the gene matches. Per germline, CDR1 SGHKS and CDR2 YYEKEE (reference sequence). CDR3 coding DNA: TGTGCCAGCAGCTTGCAACCTGGGACTAGCAATGAGCAGTTCTTC. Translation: CASSLQPGTSNEQFF.

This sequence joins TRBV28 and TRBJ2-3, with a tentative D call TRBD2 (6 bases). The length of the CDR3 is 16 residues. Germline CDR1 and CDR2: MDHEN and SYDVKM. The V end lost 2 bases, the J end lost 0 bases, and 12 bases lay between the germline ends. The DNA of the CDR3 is TGTGCCAGCAGTTTACGCGGGGTAGCTAGCACAGATACGCAGTATTTT. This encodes CASSLRGVASTDTQYF.